One sample yielded the 5 T cell receptor beta chains listed below, sequenced in a study of molecular identifiers for immune sequencing clone quantification. TCRdb ran MiXCR on the PCR reads and lists one entry per CDR3 protein. Found here are about 510,000 distinct CDR3 sequences, about a fifth of them singletons; the top ten hold about 0.8%. Sample: naive CD8+ T cells from blood, with Jurkat cell RNA spiked in. Subset defined: FACS-sorted CD8+CD4-CCR7+CD45RA+ naive T cells. The receptors originated from a human donor in good health. Some libraries in this study had Jurkat cell RNA spiked in.

This clonotype has more than one count but fewer than ten. The chain is built from TRBV5-8 and TRBJ2-7, with TRBD1 as a possible D gene (6 bases). The germline V gene has CDR1 SGHTS and CDR2 YDEGEE. The germline V and J ends were trimmed by 6 bases and 0 bases, with 13 bases remaining between them. There are 14 residues in the CDR3. The DNA for the CDR3 is TGTGCCAGCAACCCCGGACAGAGCTCCTACGAGCAGTACTTC. Translated, it gives CASNPGQSSYEQYF. Together with reference TRBV5-8 and TRBJ2-7, the CDR3 gives the full variable domain: EAGVTQSPTHLIKTRGQQATLRCSPISGHTSVYWYQQALGLGLQFLLWYDEGEERNRGNFPPRFSGRQFPNYSSELNVNALELEDSALYLCASNPGQSSYEQYFGPGTRLTVT.

There are many counts of this clonotype. The rearrangement uses TRBV6-2 or TRBV6-3 and TRBJ1-1; D gene uncertain. The V end was cut by 0 bases, the J end by 2 bases, with 7 bases between. The CDR3 is 14 residues long. The germline CDR1 and CDR2 sequences are MNHEY and SVGEGT. The CDR3: CASSYSKYNTEAFF. The DNA for the CDR3 is TGTGCCAGCAGTTACTCGAAATATAACACTGAAGCTTTCTTT.

The chain links TRBV13 to TRBJ2-5; 7 nucleotides match TRBD1. Germline CDR1 and CDR2: PRHDT and FYEKMQ (reference sequence). Losses at the gene ends were 3 bases for V and 5 bases for J; bases not matched to a gene: 15. The CDR3 loop spans 17 amino acids. The chain's CDR3 is CASSFYGGQAEGETQYF. CDR3 nucleotide sequence: TGTGCCAGCAGCTTCTACGGAGGACAGGCCGAGGGGGAGACCCAGTACTTC.

This clonotype was seen only a few times. The rearrangement links TRBV20-1 to TRBJ1-5, with D unresolved. This CDR3 is built from 14 residues. Germline V lookup: CDR1 DFQATT, CDR2 SNEGSKA (reference sequence). V was trimmed by 0 bases and J by 4 bases, leaving 10 bases between them. This chain's CDR3 is CSARDWAENQPQHF. The CDR3 DNA follows: TGCAGTGCTAGAGATTGGGCGGAAAATCAGCCCCAGCATTTT.

The chain carries TRBV29-1 and TRBJ2-7; no reliable D call. The CDR3 has 12 residues. Between the trimmed V and J ends, which lost 4 bases and 3 bases, there was a span of 10 bases. The germline gives CDR1 SQVTM, CDR2 ANQGSEA. The DNA for the CDR3 is TGCAGCGTTGTACCTGGTGGCTACGAGCAGTACTTC. Its translation: CSVVPGGYEQYF.